This passage covers 3 T cell receptor beta chains from one sample sequenced in a study of sequential checkpoint blockade in melanoma. TCRdb's table, derived via immunoSEQ multiplex PCR, lists solely in-frame clones and lacks some. The top ten clones hold around 4.9% of a sample with around 19,000 clones, 60% to 75% of them seen once. Treatment here: randomized to nivolumab then ipilimumab (arm A) or the reverse (arm B). Material: tumor tissue (inferred from file names), obtained from a patient given nivolumab and ipilimumab in sequence. These receptors came from a human donor with melanoma.

V usage is TRBV28 and J usage is TRBJ2-5; D possibly corresponds to TRBD1 (6 bases). The CDR3 totals 15 residues. Germline loops: CDR1 MDHEN, CDR2 SYDVKM. V dropped 3 bases and J dropped 5 bases, with 16 bases sitting between them. The CDR3 nucleotides are TGTGCCAGCAGTTTTGTCGACAGGACTGCGGAGACCCAGTACTTC. Translation: CASSFVDRTAETQYF.

This chain links TRBV30 with TRBJ1-5; D perhaps matches TRBD1 (5 bases). The CDR3 contains 13 residues. Germline CDR1 and CDR2: GTSNPN and SVGIG (reference sequence). V was trimmed by 1 base and J by 9 bases, leaving 13 bases between them. The CDR3 reads CAWSGDGARPQHF. CDR3 bases: TGTGCCTGGAGTGGGGACGGGGCGAGGCCCCAGCATTTT.

The genes are TRBV12-5 and TRBJ1-5, with no clear D. The CDR3 loop spans 12 amino acids. Germline CDR1 and CDR2: LGHNT and FRNRAP. The germline V and J ends were trimmed by 4 bases and 3 bases, with 4 bases remaining between them. In DNA, the CDR3 is TGTGCTAGTGGTTGGGACAATCAGCCCCAGCATTTT. Translation gives CASGWDNQPQHF.